This TCR beta chain is from a study of blood T cell repertoires in COVID-19. Study details: Sites in the United States, Italy and Spain provided acute and convalescent COVID-19 samples. Sources were T cells, B-cell-depleted T cells, or PBMCs; the material itself was cDNA or gDNA.

Germline trimming cut 7 bases from V and 4 bases from J; bases unmatched to any gene: 2. CDR3 length equals 13 residues. CDR1 and CDR2 (germline): SNHLY, FYNNEI. In the source study's methods: From reference gene primer amplification, estimates of nucleated cell counts were derived. Some clones are missing from TCRdb's copy, which holds only in-frame ones; the method was immunoSEQ multiplex PCR. V, J and clone size reflect that table, while D and trimming were determined from the DNA. The table lists some 270,000 clones, 86% of them singletons. The sequencing input was peripheral blood. V and J are TRBV2 and TRBJ1-1; TRBD1 agrees at 11 bases. The sequence derives from a man aged 35 to 55 with active or convalescent COVID-19. The CDR3 region is CASKGTGGTEAFF. The CDR3, as DNA: TGTGCCAGCAAAGGGACAGGGGGCACTGAAGCTTTCTTT. Full variable domain (rest looked up from reference TRBV2 and TRBJ1-1): EPEVTQTPSHQVTQMGQEVILRCVPISNHLYFYWYRQILGQKVEFLVSFYNNEISEKSEIFDDQFSVERPDGSNFTLKIRSTKLEDSAMYFCASKGTGGTEAFFGQGTRLTVV.